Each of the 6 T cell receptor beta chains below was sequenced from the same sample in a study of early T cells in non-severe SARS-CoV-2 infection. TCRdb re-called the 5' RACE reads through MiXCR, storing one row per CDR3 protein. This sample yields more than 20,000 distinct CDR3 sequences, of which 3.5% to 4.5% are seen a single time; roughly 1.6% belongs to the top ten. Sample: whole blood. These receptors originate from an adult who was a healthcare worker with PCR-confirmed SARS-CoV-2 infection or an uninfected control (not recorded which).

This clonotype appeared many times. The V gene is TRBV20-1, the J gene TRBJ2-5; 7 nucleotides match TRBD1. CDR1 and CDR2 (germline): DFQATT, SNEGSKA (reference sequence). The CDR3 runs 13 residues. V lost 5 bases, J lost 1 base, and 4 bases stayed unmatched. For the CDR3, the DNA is TGCAGTGCTGGGGGACAGATCCAAGAGACCCAGTACTTC. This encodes CSAGGQIQETQYF.

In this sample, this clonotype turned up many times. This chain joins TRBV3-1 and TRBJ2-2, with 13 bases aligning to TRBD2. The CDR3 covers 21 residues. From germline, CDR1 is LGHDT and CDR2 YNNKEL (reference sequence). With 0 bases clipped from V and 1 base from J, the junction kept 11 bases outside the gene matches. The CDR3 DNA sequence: TGTGCCAGCAGCCAAGATGGGTGGACTAGCGGGGGTTCCGTGAACACCGGGGAGCTGTTTTTT. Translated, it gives CASSQDGWTSGGSVNTGELFF.

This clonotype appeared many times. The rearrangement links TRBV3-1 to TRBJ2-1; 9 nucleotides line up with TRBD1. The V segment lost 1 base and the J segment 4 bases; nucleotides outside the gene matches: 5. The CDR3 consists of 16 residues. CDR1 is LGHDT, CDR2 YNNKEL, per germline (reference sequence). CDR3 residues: CASSQVRDRGYNEQFF. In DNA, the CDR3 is TGTGCCAGCAGCCAAGTCCGTGACAGGGGGTACAATGAGCAGTTCTTC.

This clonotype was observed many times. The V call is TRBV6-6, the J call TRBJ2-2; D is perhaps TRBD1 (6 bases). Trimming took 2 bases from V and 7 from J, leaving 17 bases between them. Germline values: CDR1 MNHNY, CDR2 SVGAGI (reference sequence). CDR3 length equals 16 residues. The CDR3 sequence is CASSYLGPGAGGELFF. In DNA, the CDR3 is TGTGCCAGCAGTTACCTGGGCCCAGGGGCCGGCGGGGAGCTGTTTTTT.

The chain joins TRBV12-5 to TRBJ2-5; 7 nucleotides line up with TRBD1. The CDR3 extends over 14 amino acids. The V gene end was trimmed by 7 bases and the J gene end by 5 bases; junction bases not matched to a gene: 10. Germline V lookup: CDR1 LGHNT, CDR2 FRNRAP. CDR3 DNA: TGTGCTAGTGCCCCTCCGACAGGGATGGAGACCCAGTACTTC. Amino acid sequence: CASAPPTGMETQYF.

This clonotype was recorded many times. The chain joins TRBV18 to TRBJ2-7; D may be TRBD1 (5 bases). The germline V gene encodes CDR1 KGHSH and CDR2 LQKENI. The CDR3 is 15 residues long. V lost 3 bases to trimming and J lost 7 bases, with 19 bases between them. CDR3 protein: CASSPNDRSPREQYF. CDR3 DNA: TGTGCCAGCTCACCTAACGACAGATCCCCTAGGGAGCAGTACTTC.